The subject of this entry is one T cell receptor (beta chain). Its target is unknown. TCRdb reprocessed the RT-PCR reads with MiXCR, giving one entry per CDR3 protein. The data contain hundreds of thousands of distinct CDR3 sequences, 22% of them singletons. This record belongs to a study of response to subunit inactivated influenza vaccine. General study findings and limits: Authors suggested each seasonal flu vaccination may recruit only limited numbers of new T cells.

V lost 6 bases, J lost 4 bases, and 10 bases stayed unmatched. Germline CDR1 SEHNR, CDR2 FQNEAQ (reference sequence). The CDR3 loop spans 16 amino acids. This clonotype originated in a man in his fifties or sixties who received an inactivated influenza vaccine. This specimen was PBMCs from blood, taken less than 22 months after vaccination. The V gene is TRBV7-9, the J gene TRBJ1-3; 9 nucleotides match TRBD1. CDR3 sequence: CASSYSGQGVGNTIYF. The CDR3 nucleotides read TGTGCCAGCAGTTACTCGGGACAGGGAGTCGGAAACACCATATATTTT. The full variable domain, rest sourced from reference TRBV7-9 and TRBJ1-3, is DTGVSQNPRHKITKRGQNVTFRCDPISEHNRLYWYRQTLGQGPEFLTYFQNEAQLEKSRLLSDRFSAERPKGSFSTLEIQRTEQGDSAMYLCASSYSGQGVGNTIYFGEGSWLTVV.